The 25 T cell receptor beta chains below come from one sample, sequenced in a study of cytomegalovirus exposure and HLA in healthy donors. PCR employed 60 Vbeta and 13 Jbeta primers. The repertoire was sequenced with immunoSEQ multiplex PCR; TCRdb's copy has only in-frame clones and lacks some. The sample shows 110,000 to 150,000 clones, 80% of them seen only once. Sequenced sample: PBMCs. The receptors shown here come from a man aged 35-49 years in good health and CMV-seronegative.

This clone was observed a single time. The chain joins TRBV11-2 to TRBJ1-6, with D possibly matching TRBD1 (5 bases). Trimming removed 1 base at V and 8 bases at J, with 24 bases between. CDR3 size: 19 residues. CDR1 and CDR2 from the germline V gene are SGHAT and FQNNGV. In DNA, the CDR3 is TGTGCCAGCAGCTTAGCGTTCTCTGGTACAGGCCCTCTTTATTCACCCCTCCACTTT. This translates into CASSLAFSGTGPLYSPLHF.

The CDR3 sequence: CASSVAAGESSPLHF. The CDR3 DNA reads TGTGCCAGCAGCGTAGCGGCAGGGGAGAGTTCACCCCTCCACTTT. V gene TRBV9 combines with J gene TRBJ1-6; maybe TRBD1 (6 bases). This CDR3 is built from 15 residues. The germline CDR1 and CDR2 sequences are SGDLS and YYNGEE. The V end was cut by 0 bases, the J end by 9 bases, with 13 bases between.

For the CDR3, the DNA is TGTGCCAGCTCGAAGACAGGGGAACACTCCTACGAGCAGTACTTC. Translating it yields CASSKTGEHSYEQYF. V and J are TRBV18 and TRBJ2-7; 8 bases agree with TRBD1. V was clipped by 6 bases and J by 0 bases; unmatched bases: 7. The CDR3 spans 15 residues. The V gene's germline CDR1 is KGHSH and CDR2 LQKENI.

In this sample, this clone turned up once. The chain combines TRBV2 with TRBJ1-2, with 10 nucleotides matching TRBD1. The CDR3 has 13 amino acids. Germline V CDR1 and CDR2: SNHLY, FYNNEI. With 8 bases clipped from V and 6 bases from J, the junction kept 6 bases outside the gene matches. In DNA form, the CDR3 reads TGTGCCAGCCACCCGGGACAGGGGAATGGCTACACCTTC. Residues: CASHPGQGNGYTF.

This rearrangement joins TRBV19 to TRBJ1-1; the D gene is possibly TRBD1 (5 bases). The CDR3 has 13 residues. V gave up 4 bases and J gave up 1 base, with 7 bases separating them. Germline V gene sequence: CDR1 LNHDA, CDR2 SQIVND (reference sequence). The CDR3 spells CASSTGQNTEAFF. CDR3 DNA sequence: TGTGCCAGTAGTACCGGACAGAACACTGAAGCTTTCTTT.

This chain joins TRBV9 and TRBJ1-4, with 7 bases fitting TRBD1. The germline CDR1 and CDR2 sequences are SGDLS and YYNGEE. The V and J ends lost 0 bases and 7 bases, in that order; junction bases with no gene match: 9. CDR3 size: 16 residues. The CDR3 sequence is CASSVEAGQVTEKLFF. The CDR3 bases are TGTGCCAGCAGCGTAGAGGCCGGACAGGTTACTGAAAAACTGTTTTTT.

Only one count was recorded for this clone. The CDR3, as DNA: TGCGCCAGCAGTTTAGGGGGCTTTGGAAACACCATATATTTT. It is translated as CASSLGGFGNTIYF. The chain employs TRBV10-1 and TRBJ1-3; TRBD1 matches 7 bases. The CDR3 length is 14 residues. Germline V gene lookup returns CDR1 WNHNN and CDR2 SYGVQD (reference sequence). Germline trimming cut 5 bases from V and 3 bases from J; bases unmatched to any gene: 4.

This clone turned up a few times. The rearrangement links TRBV5-4 to TRBJ1-3; D unclear. V lost 4 bases and J 0 bases, leaving 14 bases between the germline ends. The CDR3 covers 16 residues. Germline V gene sequence: CDR1 SGHNT, CDR2 YYREEE (reference sequence). DNA for the CDR3: TGTGCCAGCAGCGTTCGGGGAACGCCCTCTGGAAACACCATATATTTT. Amino acid sequence: CASSVRGTPSGNTIYF.

The chain joins TRBV9 to TRBJ1-1, with D possibly matching TRBD1 (5 bases). V gave up 0 bases and J gave up 3 bases, with 18 bases separating them. The CDR3 covers 17 residues. The germline V gene encodes CDR1 SGDLS and CDR2 YYNGEE. The CDR3 DNA reads TGTGCCAGCAGCGTAGCTATAAGAGCGGGGGAGGACACTGAAGCTTTCTTT. This sequence encodes CASSVAIRAGEDTEAFF. Based on the CDR3 plus reference TRBV9 and TRBJ1-1, the full variable domain is DSGVTQTPKHLITATGQRVTLRCSPRSGDLSVYWYQQSLDQGLQFLIQYYNGEERAKGNILERFSAQQFPDLHSELNLSSLELGDSALYFCASSVAIRAGEDTEAFFGQGTRLTVV.

The chain joins TRBV7-9 to TRBJ1-3, with D unresolved. Germline assignment: CDR1 SEHNR and CDR2 FQNEAQ (reference sequence). Trimming left V 2 bases short and J 0 bases short, with 8 bases between. The CDR3 extends over 15 amino acids. The CDR3 DNA reads TGTGCCAGCAGCTTAACGGGAAACTCTGGAAACACCATATATTTT. This codes for CASSLTGNSGNTIYF.

The rearrangement uses TRBV7-2 and TRBJ2-3; D uncertain. The CDR3 runs 14 residues. Trimming removed 2 bases from V and 2 bases from J, with 8 bases in between. Germline-derived CDR1 and CDR2 are SGHTA and FQGNSA. The CDR3 protein is CASSLTTHTDTQYF. DNA for the CDR3: TGTGCCAGCAGCTTAACGACTCACACAGATACGCAGTATTTT.

The chain carries TRBV2 and TRBJ1-1; D is perhaps TRBD1 (6 bases). Germline V gene lookup returns CDR1 SNHLY and CDR2 FYNNEI. This CDR3 comprises 13 residues. The germline V and J ends were trimmed by 7 bases and 0 bases, with 9 bases remaining between them. This CDR3 reads CASTRTVNTEAFF. In nucleotides, the CDR3 is TGTGCCAGCACCCGGACAGTGAACACTGAAGCTTTCTTT. Looking up the rest from reference TRBV2 and TRBJ1-1 gives the full variable domain: EPEVTQTPSHQVTQMGQEVILRCVPISNHLYFYWYRQILGQKVEFLVSFYNNEISEKSEIFDDQFSVERPDGSNFTLKIRSTKLEDSAMYFCASTRTVNTEAFFGQGTRLTVV.

In nucleotides, the CDR3 is TGTGCCAGCAGTCCGCGGACAGGGGGCGTTGAAAAACTGTTTTTT. This encodes CASSPRTGGVEKLFF. The chain is built from TRBV28 and TRBJ1-4; 11 positions match TRBD1. Germline loops: CDR1 MDHEN, CDR2 SYDVKM. This CDR3 has 15 amino acids. J gave up 7 bases and V 5 bases, and 6 bases lay outside the gene matches. The variable domain in full, completed from reference TRBV28 and TRBJ1-4, reads DVKVTQSSRYLVKRTGEKVFLECVQDMDHENMFWYRQDPGLGLRLIYFSYDVKMKEKGDIPEGYSVSREKKERFSLILESASTNQTSMYLCASSPRTGGVEKLFFGSGTQLSVL.

This chain uses TRBV28 with TRBJ1-6; 9 bases agree with TRBD1. Germline CDR1 reads MDHEN; CDR2 reads SYDVKM. The ends lost 5 bases at V and 9 bases at J; junction bases unmatched: 8. CDR3 size: 15 residues. The CDR3 bases are TGTGCCAGCAGTCCAACCGGGACAGGGTCTTCACCCCTCCACTTT. Its translation is CASSPTGTGSSPLHF. Full variable domain (outside the CDR3, taken from reference TRBV28 and TRBJ1-6): DVKVTQSSRYLVKRTGEKVFLECVQDMDHENMFWYRQDPGLGLRLIYFSYDVKMKEKGDIPEGYSVSREKKERFSLILESASTNQTSMYLCASSPTGTGSSPLHFGNGTRLTVT.

This clone has a handful of counts. The rearrangement uses TRBV4-1 and TRBJ1-5; D unresolved. Trimming took 0 bases from V and 8 from J, leaving 20 bases between them. CDR1 and CDR2 (germline): MGHRA, YSYEKL. The length of the CDR3 is 17 residues. The CDR3 loop is CASSQDRGGAFSEPQHF. The CDR3 DNA reads TGCGCCAGCAGCCAAGATCGGGGTGGTGCCTTTTCAGAGCCCCAGCATTTT.

In the case of this clone: Distinct nucleotide sequences in the sample also encode this CDR3. The chain combines TRBV9 with TRBJ2-3; 8 bases are shared with TRBD1. This CDR3 is 14 amino acids long. Trimming cost V 4 bases and J 3 bases; bases outside gene matches: 4. Germline V gene sequence: CDR1 SGDLS, CDR2 YYNGEE. The CDR3 DNA sequence: TGTGCCAGCAGCCCCCGGACAGGGACAGATACGCAGTATTTT. The encoded protein is CASSPRTGTDTQYF.

V usage is TRBV19 and J usage is TRBJ1-1; 7 nucleotides line up with TRBD1. V shed 5 bases and J 0 bases; nucleotides not matched to a gene: 6. Germline CDR1 is LNHDA and CDR2 is SQIVND (reference sequence). The CDR3 contains 15 residues. CDR3 in amino acids: CASSQQGRVNTEAFF. The CDR3 bases are TGTGCCAGTAGTCAACAGGGGCGCGTGAACACTGAAGCTTTCTTT.

The chain joins TRBV7-9 to TRBJ2-7; a possible D gene is TRBD2 (6 bases). This CDR3 has 14 amino acids. Trimming took 3 bases from V and 5 from J, leaving 14 bases between them. Germline values: CDR1 SEHNR, CDR2 FQNEAQ (reference sequence). CDR3 protein: CASSLQGAGNEQYF. In DNA form, the CDR3 reads TGTGCCAGCAGCTTGCAAGGGGCGGGGAACGAGCAGTACTTC.

There are a few counts of this clone. This chain joins TRBV6-5 and TRBJ2-4, with 7 bases fitting TRBD2. CDR1 MNHEY and CDR2 SVGAGI come from the germline V gene. The CDR3 length is 13 residues. V shed 7 bases and J 8 bases; nucleotides not matched to a gene: 8. CDR3 DNA sequence: TGTGCCAGCACCCCCGAGCGGGGCTACATTCAGTACTTC. The encoded protein is CASTPERGYIQYF.

The chain employs TRBV7-3 and TRBJ2-2, with D perhaps TRBD1 (6 bases). V shed 0 bases and J shed 5 bases, with 10 bases lying between them. The CDR3 is 15 amino acids. Germline loops: CDR1 SGHTA, CDR2 FQGTGA. The CDR3 protein is CASSLTGARTGELFF. The CDR3 region has the DNA TGTGCCAGCAGCTTAACGGGGGCGAGAACCGGGGAGCTGTTTTTT.

J is TRBJ1-2 and V is TRBV27; D remains ambiguous. Trimming cost V 6 bases and J 8 bases, with 19 bases left between them. This CDR3 region has 14 residues. The germline gives CDR1 MNHEY, CDR2 SMNVEV (reference sequence). CDR3 coding DNA: TGTGCCAGCAGCGATGGGTGGGCAGGCGAAGGCTACACCTTC. This codes for CASSDGWAGEGYTF.

The rearrangement joins TRBV4-3 to TRBJ2-7, with D tentatively TRBD1 (6 bases). Trimming took 0 bases from V and 1 from J, leaving 13 bases between them. CDR1 is LGHNA and CDR2 is YSLEER in the germline V gene. CDR3 length: 16 residues. CDR3 sequence (DNA): TGCGCCAGCAGCCAAGATCTTGGTCAGGGGTCCTACGAGCAGTACTTC. This codes for CASSQDLGQGSYEQYF.

The chain combines TRBV5-6 with TRBJ2-5; 10 nucleotides align to TRBD1. TRBJ2-7 explains the end of the DNA better; the J call may be wrong. Per the germline V gene, CDR1 is SGHDT and CDR2 is YYEEEE. The CDR3 sequence is 15 residues long. In nucleotides, the CDR3 is TGTGCCAGCAGCCCCCTGACAGGGGGCAAAAACGAGCAGTACTTC. It specifies CASSPLTGGKNEQYF.

The J gene is TRBJ2-1, the V gene TRBV9; 7 nucleotides align to TRBD1. The CDR3 totals 15 residues. Per germline, CDR1 SGDLS and CDR2 YYNGEE. J was trimmed by 4 bases and V by 4 bases; bases with no gene match: 8. The CDR3 nucleotides read TGTGCCAGCAGCCCCGATAGGGGGCTATACAATGAGCAGTTCTTC. It is translated as CASSPDRGLYNEQFF.

This sequence joins TRBV13 and TRBJ2-7; 7 bases align to TRBD1. Germline V gives CDR1 PRHDT, CDR2 FYEKMQ (reference sequence). V gave up 5 bases and J gave up 6 bases; unmatched junction bases: 7. The CDR3 extends over 13 amino acids. The CDR3 loop is CASSRQGLGEQYF. The DNA of the CDR3 is TGTGCCAGCAGCCGACAGGGCCTGGGCGAGCAGTACTTC. The whole variable domain, remainder taken from reference TRBV13 and TRBJ2-7, is AAGVIQSPRHLIKEKRETATLKCYPIPRHDTVYWYQQGPGQDPQFLISFYEKMQSDKGSIPDRFSAQQFSDYHSELNMSSLELGDSALYFCASSRQGLGEQYFGPGTRLTVT.